Each of the 4 T cell receptor beta chains below was sequenced from the same sample in a study of blood T cell repertoires in COVID-19. Measured with immunoSEQ multiplex PCR; TCRdb has only the in-frame clones, and not every one. The sample holds roughly 200,000 clones, nearly 90% seen once. Sequencing used PBMCs or T cells enriched from blood (not recorded which). These receptors originate from a woman aged 40 to 50 with acute COVID-19.

The rearrangement uses TRBV2 and TRBJ2-3; D perhaps matches TRBD2 (6 bases). Between the trimmed V and J ends, which lost 3 bases and 10 bases, there was a span of 17 bases. CDR1 is SNHLY, CDR2 FYNNEI, per germline. The CDR3 loop spans 14 amino acids. CDR3: CASSDPATSSPQYF. CDR3 nucleotide sequence: TGTGCCAGCAGTGACCCCGCGACTAGTTCTCCGCAGTATTTT.

This clone was recorded only once. The chain uses TRBV2 and TRBJ2-3; the match to TRBD2 covers 9 bases. The CDR3 extends over 15 amino acids. Trimming took 7 bases from V and 4 from J; bases not matched to a gene: 9. The germline gives CDR1 SNHLY, CDR2 FYNNEI. The CDR3 DNA reads as TGTGCCAGCAACGGAGGGCTAGCGGGACCAGATACGCAGTATTTT. Amino acids: CASNGGLAGPDTQYF. The full variable domain, completed using reference TRBV2 and TRBJ2-3, is EPEVTQTPSHQVTQMGQEVILRCVPISNHLYFYWYRQILGQKVEFLVSFYNNEISEKSEIFDDQFSVERPDGSNFTLKIRSTKLEDSAMYFCASNGGLAGPDTQYFGPGTRLTVL.

The chain employs TRBV5-1 and TRBJ2-1; 12 positions agree with TRBD2. Trimming cost V 3 bases and J 10 bases; bases outside gene matches: 11. The germline gives CDR1 SGHRS, CDR2 YFSETQ. This CDR3 spans 16 amino acids. The CDR3 here is CASSYRASGGAGEQFF. In DNA form, the CDR3 reads TGCGCCAGCAGCTACCGCGCTAGCGGGGGGGCAGGGGAGCAGTTCTTC.

This chain connects TRBV6-6 to TRBJ1-6; D unclear. Germline CDR1 MNHNY, CDR2 SVGAGI (reference sequence). The CDR3 runs to 13 residues. Trimming cost V 7 bases and J 10 bases, with 14 bases left between them. For the CDR3, the DNA is TGTGCCAGCAAGGAGACCGCTCAATCACCCCTCCACTTT. Encoded protein: CASKETAQSPLHF.